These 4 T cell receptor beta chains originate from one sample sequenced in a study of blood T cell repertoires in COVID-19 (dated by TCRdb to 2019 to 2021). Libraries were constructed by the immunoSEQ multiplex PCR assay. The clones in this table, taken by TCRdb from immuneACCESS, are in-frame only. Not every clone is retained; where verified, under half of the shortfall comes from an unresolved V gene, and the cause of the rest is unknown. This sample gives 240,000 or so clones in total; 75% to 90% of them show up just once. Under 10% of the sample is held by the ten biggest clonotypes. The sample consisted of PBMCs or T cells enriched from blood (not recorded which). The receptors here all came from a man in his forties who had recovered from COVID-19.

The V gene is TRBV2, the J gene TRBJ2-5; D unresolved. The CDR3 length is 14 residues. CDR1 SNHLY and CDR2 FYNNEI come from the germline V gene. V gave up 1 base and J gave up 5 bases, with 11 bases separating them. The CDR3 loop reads CASSEETAGETQYF. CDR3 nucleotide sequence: TGTGCCAGCAGTGAAGAAACAGCTGGGGAGACCCAGTACTTC.

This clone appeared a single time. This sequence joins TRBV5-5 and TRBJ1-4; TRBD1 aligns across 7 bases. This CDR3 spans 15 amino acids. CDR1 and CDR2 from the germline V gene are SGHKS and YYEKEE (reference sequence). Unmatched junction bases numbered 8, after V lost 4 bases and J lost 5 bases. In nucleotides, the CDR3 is TGTGCCAGCAGCAAACAGGGGATTGGAAATGAAAAACTGTTTTTT. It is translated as CASSKQGIGNEKLFF.

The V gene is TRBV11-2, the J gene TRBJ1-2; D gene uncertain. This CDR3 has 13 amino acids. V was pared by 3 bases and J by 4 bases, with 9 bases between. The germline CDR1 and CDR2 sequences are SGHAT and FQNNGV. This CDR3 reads CASSFGEIYGYTF. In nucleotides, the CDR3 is TGTGCCAGCAGCTTCGGAGAAATCTATGGCTACACCTTC.

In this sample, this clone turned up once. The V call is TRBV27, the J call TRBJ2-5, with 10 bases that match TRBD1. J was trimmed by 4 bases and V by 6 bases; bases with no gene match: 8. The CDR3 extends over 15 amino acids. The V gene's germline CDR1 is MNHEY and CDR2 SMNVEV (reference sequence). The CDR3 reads CASSTLWTGGETQYF. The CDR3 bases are TGTGCCAGCAGCACTTTATGGACAGGGGGAGAGACCCAGTACTTC.